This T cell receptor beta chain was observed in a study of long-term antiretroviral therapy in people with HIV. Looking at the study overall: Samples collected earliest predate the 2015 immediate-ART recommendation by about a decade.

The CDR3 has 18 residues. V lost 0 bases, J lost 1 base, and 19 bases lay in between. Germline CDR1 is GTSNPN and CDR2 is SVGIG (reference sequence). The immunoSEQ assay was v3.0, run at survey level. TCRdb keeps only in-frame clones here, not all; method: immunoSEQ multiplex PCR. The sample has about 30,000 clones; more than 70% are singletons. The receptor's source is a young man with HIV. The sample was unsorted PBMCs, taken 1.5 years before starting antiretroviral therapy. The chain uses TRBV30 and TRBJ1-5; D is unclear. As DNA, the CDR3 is TGTGCCTGGAGTGTACGGCGGCATTCGGGAGGGAGCAATCAGCCCCAGCATTTT. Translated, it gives CAWSVRRHSGGSNQPQHF.